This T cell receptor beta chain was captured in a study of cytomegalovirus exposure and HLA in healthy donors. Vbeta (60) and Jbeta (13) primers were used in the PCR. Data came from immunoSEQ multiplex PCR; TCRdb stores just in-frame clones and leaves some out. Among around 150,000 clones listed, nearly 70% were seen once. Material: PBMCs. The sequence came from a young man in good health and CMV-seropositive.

CDR3 coding DNA: TGTGCCAGCAGCCCTAGCGGGCTCTACAATGAGCAGTTCTTC. Amino acid sequence: CASSPSGLYNEQFF. The V gene is TRBV11-3, the J gene TRBJ2-1, with TRBD2 matching 8 bases. There are 14 residues in the CDR3. V shed 5 bases and J 3 bases; nucleotides not matched to a gene: 3. The germline V gene has CDR1 SGHNT and CDR2 YENEEA.